This T cell receptor beta chain was sequenced in a study of T cell responses to AZD1222 COVID-19 vaccine. Study-level background: Second-dose recipients at about 4 or about 12 weeks were treated as one pooled group.

The CDR3 runs 13 residues. Between the trimmed V and J ends, which lost 5 bases and 0 bases, there was a span of 7 bases. As to this clone: Its antigen is currently unknown.

Assay used: immunoSEQ multiplex PCR; TCRdb lists only in-frame clones, some missing. The top ten clones hold roughly 7.8% of a sample with fewer than 120,000 clones, just under 95% of them seen once. Study-wide results and caveats: Along spike, vaccine-associated CD4 TCRs were found throughout, with dominance at 160-218 and 743-854. There were mostly white British donors and more females than males, and clonal diversity was possibly underestimated. Vaccination with two AZD1222 doses was followed by a rise in Spike-specific TCR breadth and depth.

V is TRBV12-3 or TRBV12-4 and J is TRBJ1-1; tentatively, D is TRBD1 (5 bases). This TCR derives from an adult in good health. This specimen consisted of peripheral blood, obtained on day 0 of AZD1222 vaccination. Here the CDR3 reads CASSTTVNTEAFF. CDR3 bases: TGTGCCAGCAGTACGACAGTGAACACTGAAGCTTTCTTT.